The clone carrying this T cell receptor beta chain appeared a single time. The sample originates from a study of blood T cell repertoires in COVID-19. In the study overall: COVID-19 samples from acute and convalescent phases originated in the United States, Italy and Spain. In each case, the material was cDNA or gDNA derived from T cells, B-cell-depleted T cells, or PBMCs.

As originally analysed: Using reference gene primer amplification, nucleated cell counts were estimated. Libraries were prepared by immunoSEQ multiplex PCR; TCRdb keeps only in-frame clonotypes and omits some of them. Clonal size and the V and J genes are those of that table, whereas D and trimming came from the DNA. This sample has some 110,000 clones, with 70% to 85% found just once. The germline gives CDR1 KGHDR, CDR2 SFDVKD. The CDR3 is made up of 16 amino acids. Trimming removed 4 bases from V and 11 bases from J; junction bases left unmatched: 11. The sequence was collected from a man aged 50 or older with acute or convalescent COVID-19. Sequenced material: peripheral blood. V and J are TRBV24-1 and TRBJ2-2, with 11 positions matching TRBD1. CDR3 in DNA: TGTGCCACCAGTGACCCCGTGGGACAGGGGGTAGGAGAGCTGTTTTTT. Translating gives CATSDPVGQGVGELFF.